This TCR beta chain was profiled in a study of control samples from healthy donors and cancer patients. Profiled with immunoSEQ multiplex PCR; TCRdb holds only in-frame clones, not every one. Here the sample spans around 110,000 clones, more than 75% being singletons. This CDR3 is 14 amino acids long. With 1 base removed from V and 4 bases from J, the gap between germline ends came to 10 bases. Per the germline V gene, CDR1 is SEHNR and CDR2 is FQNEAQ (reference sequence). V gene TRBV7-9 combines with J gene TRBJ1-2, with D unresolved. This TCR came from a woman in her 70s in good health. Sequencing was carried out using blood. In DNA, the CDR3 is TGTGCCAGCAGCTTAGAGGTGACATTCTATGGCTACACCTTC. It is translated as CASSLEVTFYGYTF.